The entry that follows covers one T cell receptor (beta chain) sequence. Profiling relied on immunoSEQ multiplex PCR, and the TCRdb table lists in-frame clones only, not all of them. Of some 120,000 clones listed, approximately 85% are singletons. The CDR3 loop spans 15 amino acids. J was trimmed by 3 bases and V by 2 bases; bases with no gene match: 4. Germline values: CDR1 SGHNT, CDR2 YENEEA. The data derive from a study of blood T cell repertoires in COVID-19. Across the study: Some COVID-19 samples were acute and others convalescent; all came from the United States, Italy and Spain.

The sequence was obtained from a man aged 65 to 85 with acute or convalescent COVID-19. Sequenced: peripheral blood. The rearrangement uses TRBV11-3 and TRBJ2-7; 10 nucleotides align to TRBD1. The CDR3 nucleotides are TGTGCCAGCAGCTTACGCGGACAGGGGGGCTACGAGCAGTACTTC. Translation gives CASSLRGQGGYEQYF.